This T cell receptor beta chain was observed in a study of regulatory T cells in long-lasting Graves disease. On this clonotype: Its antigen remains unidentified.

Unmatched junction bases numbered 3, after V lost 2 bases and J lost 5 bases. CDR3 length equals 13 residues. Germline assignment: CDR1 DFQATT and CDR2 SNEGSKA (reference sequence). Overall study results and limits: The analysis examined peripheral blood only and excluded thyroid tissue.

Arm-PCR of CDR3 regions with iRepertoire HTBI primers generated TCR beta libraries. A single record per CDR3 protein comes from TCRdb applying MiXCR to the multiplex PCR reads. The table records 560,000 or so distinct CDR3 sequences, around 16% of them present only once. Regarding time point: newly diagnosed GD, antithyroid drugs for less than 3 months. Extracted RNA from PBMCs served as the source of the TCR library. These data also featured in a second study, about T cells in Graves' hyperthyroidism and ophthalmopathy. That source adds: Orbital computed tomography, thyroid ultrasound, serum thyroxine and TRAb, and clinical symptoms together informed the diagnoses. HTBI primers were employed in a first-round RT-PCR of the TCR CDR3. The model identified upcoming ophthalmopathy a median approximately seven months ahead of onset.

This TCR was recovered from a man younger than 30 with Graves disease. This chain joins TRBV20-1 and TRBJ2-5, with 9 bases aligning to TRBD2. The sample in question was peripheral blood mononuclear cells (PBMCs), obtained at new diagnosis, from a patient treated with antithyroid drugs. For the CDR3, the DNA is TGCAGTGCTAGAATAGCGGGAGCGGAGACCCAGTACTTC. Its protein is CSARIAGAETQYF.